Presented here are 20 T cell receptor beta chains from one specimen sequenced in a study of blood T cells in healthy people across ages. It was with a sample-barcoded 5' primer and a J-beta primer mix that a second PCR of about 6 to 12 cycles was run. From the 5' RACE reads, TCRdb called clonotypes with MiXCR, one entry per CDR3 protein. In the table there are 850,000 to 1,000,000 distinct CDR3 sequences, under 50% of which are singletons. Sequenced: blood. Receptors were obtained from a young man in good health.

A single count supports this clonotype. This sequence joins TRBV30 and TRBJ1-4, with 8 bases matching TRBD1. Losses at the gene ends were 3 bases for V and 15 bases for J; bases not matched to a gene: 12. The germline gives CDR1 GTSNPN, CDR2 SVGIG (reference sequence). This CDR3 spans 13 amino acids. CDR3: CAWRTGASGILFF. CDR3 coding DNA: TGTGCCTGGAGGACAGGGGCCTCGGGTATATTGTTTTTT.

The CDR3 DNA sequence: TGTGCCAGCAGTTACTCCCGATTGTGGGGCGAGCAGTACTTC. Translated: CASSYSRLWGEQYF. The chain carries TRBV6-5 and TRBJ2-7; no firm D call. The CDR3 is made up of 14 amino acids. Germline CDR1 is MNHEY and CDR2 is SVGAGI. Deletions cut 0 bases from V and 6 bases from J, with 12 bases between.

This clonotype was detected only a few times. The chain employs TRBV5-1 and TRBJ2-7, with TRBD2 matching 8 bases. The CDR3 totals 13 residues. CDR1 and CDR2 from the germline V gene are SGHRS and YFSETQ. The V and J ends lost 5 bases and 2 bases, in that order; junction bases with no gene match: 3. The CDR3 DNA sequence: TGCGCCAGCAGGACTAGCGCCACCTACGAGCAGTACTTC. Its protein product is CASRTSATYEQYF.

V is TRBV7-2 and J is TRBJ2-3, with 9 nucleotides matching TRBD2. The CDR3 covers 17 residues. With V trimmed by 5 bases and J by 4 bases, 13 bases remained unmatched. Germline V gene sequence: CDR1 SGHTA, CDR2 FQGNSA. CDR3 nucleotide sequence: TGTGCCAGCAGCAGCCGCCGGGGTAGCGGGGGATCAGATACGCAGTATTTT. It yields the protein CASSSRRGSGGSDTQYF.

This clonotype has only a few counts. The rearrangement joins TRBV7-9 to TRBJ1-2; D possibly corresponds to TRBD1 (5 bases). The V end was cut by 0 bases, the J end by 3 bases, with 11 bases between. The CDR3 spans 15 residues. Germline loops: CDR1 SEHNR, CDR2 FQNEAQ (reference sequence). The CDR3, as DNA: TGTGCCAGCAGCTTAGCCGAGCAGGGTTACTATGGCTACACCTTC. It yields the protein CASSLAEQGYYGYTF. Full variable domain (missing parts from reference TRBV7-9 and TRBJ1-2): DTGVSQNPRHKITKRGQNVTFRCDPISEHNRLYWYRQTLGQGPEFLTYFQNEAQLEKSRLLSDRFSAERPKGSFSTLEIQRTEQGDSAMYLCASSLAEQGYYGYTFGSGTRLTVV.

The chain uses TRBV6-2 or TRBV6-3 and TRBJ1-2, with D tentatively TRBD1 (5 bases). CDR3 length: 13 residues. The V end lost 2 bases, the J end lost 5 bases, and 9 bases lay between the germline ends. Germline V CDR1 and CDR2: MNHEY, SVGEGT. Written as DNA, the CDR3 is TGTGCCAGCAGTTACACGGGGGATTATGGCTACACCTTC. Translation gives CASSYTGDYGYTF.

Here the CDR3 DNA reads TGTGCCAGCAGCCAAGCCCCACTAGCGGGGGGGCCTACTGAGCAGTACTTC. Encoded protein: CASSQAPLAGGPTEQYF. The chain uses TRBV4-2 and TRBJ2-5; 13 bases are shared with TRBD2. Germline CDR1 LGHNA, CDR2 YNFKEQ. V lost 1 base and J lost 11; bases outside the gene matches: 13. The CDR3 runs to 17 residues.

This chain joins TRBV29-1 and TRBJ1-4, with 7 bases matching TRBD1. Unmatched junction bases numbered 8, after V lost 6 bases and J lost 7 bases. Germline CDR1 reads SQVTM; CDR2 reads ANQGSEA. The length of the CDR3 is 13 residues. The CDR3 reads CSVGTGVTEKLFF. The CDR3 nucleotides are TGCAGCGTGGGCACAGGGGTTACTGAAAAACTGTTTTTT.

This clonotype was seen ten or more times. The rearrangement uses TRBV6-5 and TRBJ1-1; the D gene is possibly TRBD1 (5 bases). The length of the CDR3 is 13 residues. Trimming removed 6 bases at V and 0 bases at J, with 8 bases between. Germline V gene sequence: CDR1 MNHEY, CDR2 SVGAGI. The CDR3 bases are TGTGCCAGCAGGGGGACGGTGAACACTGAAGCTTTCTTT. Translating gives CASRGTVNTEAFF.

The chain uses TRBV20-1 and TRBJ1-2; the match to TRBD1 covers 7 bases. Trimming cost V 0 bases and J 8 bases; bases outside gene matches: 6. The CDR3 totals 13 residues. Germline V gene lookup returns CDR1 DFQATT and CDR2 SNEGSKA (reference sequence). CDR3 amino acids: CSARDRGPGGYTF. CDR3 sequence (DNA): TGCAGTGCTAGAGATAGGGGGCCCGGGGGCTACACCTTC.

With regard to this clonotype: A much larger clonotype is one base distant, so this may be a read error. The chain couples TRBV7-3 to TRBJ2-1; 8 bases fit TRBD1. This CDR3 region has 16 residues. Germline lookup yields CDR1 SGHTA and CDR2 FQGTGA. In DNA form, the CDR3 reads TGTGCCAGCAGCTTGCAGGGGACAGGATATTACAAGGAGCAGTTCTTC. This sequence encodes CASSLQGTGYYKEQFF. Full variable domain (rest looked up from reference TRBV7-3 and TRBJ2-1): GAGVSQTPSNKVTEKGKYVELRCDPISGHTALYWYRQSLGQGPEFLIYFQGTGAADDSGLPNDRFFAVRPEGSVSTLKIQRTERGDSAVYLCASSLQGTGYYKEQFFGPGTRLTVL.

The V and J genes are TRBV27 and TRBJ1-1; 8 bases agree with TRBD1. The CDR3 covers 14 residues. Trimming cost V 5 bases and J 0 bases; bases outside gene matches: 2. Germline V gene data show CDR1 as MNHEY and CDR2 as SMNVEV (reference sequence). CDR3 sequence (DNA): TGTGCCAGCAGTAAGGGACAGGTGAACACTGAAGCTTTCTTT. Its protein product is CASSKGQVNTEAFF.

The chain carries TRBV6-1 and TRBJ1-2; the match to TRBD1 covers 10 bases. From germline, CDR1 is MNHNS and CDR2 SASEGT. With 7 bases clipped from V and 6 bases from J, the junction kept 11 bases outside the gene matches. The CDR3 sequence is 15 residues long. CDR3 nucleotide sequence: TGTGCCAGCATGTTAAAGGGGACAGGGGCAAATGGCTACACCTTC. This codes for CASMLKGTGANGYTF.

This clonotype was recorded many times. The chain joins TRBV7-3 to TRBJ2-3; TRBD2 aligns across 7 bases. This CDR3 contains 15 residues. With 2 bases clipped from V and 0 bases from J, the junction kept 2 bases outside the gene matches. Germline V CDR1 and CDR2: SGHTA, FQGTGA. The CDR3 bases are TGTGCCAGCAGCTTAGTCGGGGGGAGCACAGATACGCAGTATTTT. Translated: CASSLVGGSTDTQYF.

The rearrangement links TRBV11-2 to TRBJ2-1, with 11 bases that match TRBD1. V trimming: 5 bases; J trimming: 3 bases; junction bases outside the gene matches: 6. Germline loops: CDR1 SGHAT, CDR2 FQNNGV. This CDR3 has 16 amino acids. Written as DNA, the CDR3 is TGTGCCAGCAGCCCAGCAGGGACAGGGGGCTACAATGAGCAGTTCTTC. Its protein product is CASSPAGTGGYNEQFF.

This clonotype has a count of ten or more. The CDR3 DNA is TGTGCCATCAGTGCGGTGAGGGAAGAGACCCAGTACTTC. This encodes CAISAVREETQYF. The genes are TRBV10-3 and TRBJ2-5; D may be TRBD2 (5 bases). Trimming left V 4 bases short and J 3 bases short, with 9 bases between. This CDR3 spans 13 amino acids. Germline assignment: CDR1 ENHRY and CDR2 SYGVKD.

The V gene is TRBV20-1, the J gene TRBJ2-2; D not certain. The CDR3 has 13 amino acids. Per the germline V gene, CDR1 is DFQATT and CDR2 is SNEGSKA (reference sequence). CDR3 region: CRVRRDGSGELFF. CDR3 in DNA: TGCAGGGTCCGTCGCGATGGGTCCGGGGAGCTGTTTTTT.

About this clonotype: The junction does not match germline at one end; this may be a read error. The rearrangement joins TRBV29-1 to TRBJ1-2; D not resolved. The CDR3 is made up of 14 amino acids. Germline values: CDR1 SQVTM, CDR2 ANQGSEA. Written as DNA, the CDR3 is TGCTGCGTTGGAGACGGACGGAACGCCTATGGCTACACCTTC. The encoded protein is CCVGDGRNAYGYTF.

In this sample, this clonotype turned up a few times. V is TRBV15 and J is TRBJ1-4; D gene unclear. CDR1 LNHNV and CDR2 YYDKDF come from the germline V gene (reference sequence). The CDR3 spans 14 residues. V shed 5 bases and J shed 8 bases, with 15 bases lying between them. In DNA, the CDR3 is TGTGCCACCAGCCTAGGGCTCGGTGGCGAAAAACTGTTTTTT. This gives the protein CATSLGLGGEKLFF.

This clonotype came up many times. This chain connects TRBV7-9 to TRBJ2-6, with D hard to call. The germline gives CDR1 SEHNR, CDR2 FQNEAQ (reference sequence). CDR3 length: 15 amino acids. The V and J ends lost 2 bases and 0 bases respectively, with 5 bases between them. CDR3 bases: TGTGCCAGCAGCTTAAGTGTCTCTGGGGCCAACGTCCTGACTTTC. It yields the protein CASSLSVSGANVLTF.